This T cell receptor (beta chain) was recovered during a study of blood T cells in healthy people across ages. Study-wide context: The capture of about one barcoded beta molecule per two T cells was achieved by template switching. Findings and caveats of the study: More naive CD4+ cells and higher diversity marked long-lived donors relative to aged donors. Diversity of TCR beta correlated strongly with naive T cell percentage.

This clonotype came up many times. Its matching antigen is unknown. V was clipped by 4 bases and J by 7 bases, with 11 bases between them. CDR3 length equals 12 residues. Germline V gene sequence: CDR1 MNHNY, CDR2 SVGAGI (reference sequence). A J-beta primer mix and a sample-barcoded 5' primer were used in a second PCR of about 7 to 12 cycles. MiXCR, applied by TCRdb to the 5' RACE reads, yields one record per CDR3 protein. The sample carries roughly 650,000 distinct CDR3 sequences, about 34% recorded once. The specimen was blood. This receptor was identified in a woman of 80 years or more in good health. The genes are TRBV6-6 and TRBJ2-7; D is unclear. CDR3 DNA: TGTGCCAGCAGTTCCATCTCTTGGGAGCAGTACTTC. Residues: CASSSISWEQYF.